Shown below are 15 T cell receptor beta chains from a single sample sequenced in a study of shared clonotypes between healthy human individuals. Selected positively for CCR7 and CD45RO-negative, naive CD8 cells excluded terminally differentiated effector memory CD45RA+ cells. The table came from immunoSEQ multiplex PCR; TCRdb's copy has only in-frame clones and leaves some out. Here the sample spans 650,000 to 800,000 clones, about 90% being singletons. Sequencing input: naive CD8+ T cells sorted from blood. The receptors originated from a young man in good health.

This rearrangement joins TRBV2 to TRBJ2-1; 11 nucleotides align to TRBD2. The CDR3 runs 14 residues. CDR1 is SNHLY, CDR2 FYNNEI, per germline. Trimming at V came to 3 bases and at J to 12 bases, leaving 7 bases not matched to a gene. The CDR3 here is CASSDGLAGGLQFF. Here the CDR3 DNA reads TGTGCCAGCAGTGATGGGCTAGCGGGAGGACTGCAGTTCTTC.

The chain employs TRBV9 and TRBJ2-2; 7 nucleotides agree with TRBD2. Per germline, CDR1 SGDLS and CDR2 YYNGEE. J was trimmed by 2 bases and V by 4 bases; bases with no gene match: 11. This CDR3 spans 17 amino acids. The CDR3 DNA is TGTGCCAGCAGCCCGAGGTTAGCTAGCGGAAACACCGGGGAGCTGTTTTTT. Its protein product is CASSPRLASGNTGELFF.

The rearrangement links TRBV27 to TRBJ2-4, with D perhaps given as TRBD1 or TRBD2 (5 bases each). The germline V and J ends were trimmed by 8 bases and 7 bases, with 27 bases remaining between them. This CDR3 is built from 17 residues. Germline CDR1 reads MNHEY; CDR2 reads SMNVEV (reference sequence). The CDR3 loop is CASPSKQAEGVSNIQYF. The CDR3 nucleotides are TGTGCCAGCCCTTCGAAACAGGCTGAGGGTGTCTCTAACATTCAGTACTTC.

The chain employs TRBV27 and TRBJ1-6; unclear D gene. Germline V gene sequence: CDR1 MNHEY, CDR2 SMNVEV (reference sequence). V lost 3 bases to trimming and J lost 10 bases, with 13 bases between them. This CDR3 contains 14 residues. CDR3 residues: CASSFPSLGSPLHF. The CDR3 DNA is TGTGCCAGCAGTTTCCCATCCCTTGGGTCACCCCTCCACTTT.

The chain combines TRBV2 with TRBJ2-3; 10 bases line up with TRBD2. Trimming removed 8 bases from V and 4 bases from J; junction bases left unmatched: 9. Germline-derived CDR1 and CDR2 are SNHLY and FYNNEI. The CDR3 contains 15 residues. The CDR3: CASLSSGSYADTQYF. CDR3 bases: TGTGCCAGCTTGTCTAGCGGGAGTTACGCAGATACGCAGTATTTT.

The chain couples TRBV4-1 to TRBJ2-1; possible D gene TRBD2, 5 bases. Germline CDR1 reads MGHRA; CDR2 reads YSYEKL. Deletions cut 4 bases from V and 3 bases from J, with 13 bases between. This CDR3 spans 15 amino acids. Here the CDR3 reads CASSPNLGVYNEQFF. The CDR3 DNA reads as TGCGCCAGCAGCCCCAACTTGGGAGTCTACAATGAGCAGTTCTTC.

The genes are TRBV7-9 and TRBJ2-7, with a possible D match to TRBD2 (6 bases). This CDR3 spans 15 amino acids. Germline-derived CDR1 and CDR2 are SEHNR and FQNEAQ (reference sequence). Between the trimmed V and J ends, which lost 0 bases and 4 bases, there was a span of 13 bases. The CDR3 is CASSLARESRYEQYF. CDR3 in DNA: TGTGCCAGCAGCTTAGCTCGGGAGTCGCGATACGAGCAGTACTTC.

This chain joins TRBV21-1 and TRBJ2-3. TRBV21-1 is marked as a pseudogene. The CDR3 extends over 15 amino acids. The CDR3 protein is CANPELNTEADTQYF. The CDR3 nucleotides read TGTGCCAATCCCGAATTGAATACCGAAGCAGATACGCAGTATTTT.

This clone was counted once. The J gene is TRBJ2-1, the V gene TRBV5-6; 7 bases align to TRBD1. Unmatched junction bases numbered 4, after V lost 4 bases and J lost 6 bases. In germline, CDR1 is SGHDT, CDR2 YYEEEE. The CDR3 extends over 13 amino acids. DNA of the CDR3: TGTGCCAGCAGCGAGGACAGGAGCAATGAGCAGTTCTTC. It yields the protein CASSEDRSNEQFF.

In this sample, this clone turned up once. The V and J genes are TRBV11-2 and TRBJ2-3, with a weak D call TRBD2 (6 bases). The CDR3 has 14 residues. Germline V CDR1 and CDR2: SGHAT, FQNNGV. V was clipped by 6 bases and J by 2 bases, with 12 bases between them. This chain's CDR3 is CASRPGLITDTQYF. The CDR3 bases are TGTGCCAGCAGACCGGGACTTATCACAGATACGCAGTATTTT.

The chain joins TRBV30 to TRBJ1-2, with TRBD1 as a possible D gene (5 bases). The CDR3 runs to 11 residues. The germline V gene encodes CDR1 GTSNPN and CDR2 SVGIG (reference sequence). The germline V and J ends were trimmed by 4 bases and 6 bases, with 9 bases remaining between them. The CDR3 loop reads CAWTIGDGYTF. In nucleotides, the CDR3 is TGTGCCTGGACGATAGGGGATGGCTACACCTTC.

The chain employs TRBV19 and TRBJ2-7; D possibly corresponds to TRBD2 (5 bases). The V gene lost 3 bases and the J gene lost 0 bases, with 15 bases spanning the gap. Germline V CDR1 and CDR2: LNHDA, SQIVND (reference sequence). This CDR3 comprises 16 residues. CDR3 sequence (DNA): TGTGCCAGTAGTATTCTGTCCGGGGAGTCCTCCTACGAGCAGTACTTC. Translated, it gives CASSILSGESSYEQYF.

The chain uses TRBV4-1 and TRBJ1-4; no clear D. V dropped 0 bases and J dropped 12 bases, with 8 bases sitting between them. Per germline, CDR1 MGHRA and CDR2 YSYEKL. The CDR3 length is 12 residues. CDR3 DNA sequence: TGCGCCAGCAGCCAAGACCCGGAGGAACTGTTTTTT. Amino acids: CASSQDPEELFF.

This chain connects TRBV29-1 to TRBJ2-3; D is uncertain. Trimming removed 6 bases from V and 1 base from J, with 14 bases in between. CDR1 is SQVTM and CDR2 is ANQGSEA in the germline V gene. The CDR3 consists of 14 residues. This CDR3 reads CSVRAAPGTDTQYF. CDR3 bases: TGCAGCGTCCGGGCCGCCCCTGGCACAGATACGCAGTATTTT.

V is TRBV6-1 and J is TRBJ2-5; possible D gene TRBD2, 6 bases. Germline assignment: CDR1 MNHNS and CDR2 SASEGT. The CDR3 extends over 15 amino acids. The V end was cut by 1 base, the J end by 1 base, with 10 bases between. In nucleotides, the CDR3 is TGTGCCAGCAGTGAAGTTCGCGGGATCCAAGAGACCCAGTACTTC. This gives the protein CASSEVRGIQETQYF.